These 29 T cell receptor beta chains came from one sample sequenced in a study of blood T cells in healthy people across ages. Together with a sample-barcoded 5' primer, a J-beta primer mix was included in a second PCR lasting roughly 6 to 12 cycles. TCRdb independently ran MiXCR on the 5' RACE reads; one entry per CDR3 protein. This sample has about 700,000 distinct CDR3 sequences, with 32% found just once. Sample: blood. The receptors shown here come from a woman of 80 years or more in good health.

In this sample, this clonotype turned up a few times. An end of the junction differs from the germline gene, which may be a read error. This chain connects TRBV7-7 to TRBJ2-2; unclear D gene. From germline, CDR1 is SSHAT and CDR2 FNYEAQ (reference sequence). The CDR3 has 17 amino acids. The CDR3 nucleotides read TGTGCTAGCAGCTTAGGTCCCACCCATCGACACACCGGGGAGCTGTTTTTT. Translation gives CASSLGPTHRHTGELFF.

Of note for this clonotype: The junction differs from germline at one of its ends, possibly a read error. DNA of the CDR3: TGTGCCAGCAGCTTGAAGAGGGGGCCTAAAGATTCACCCCCCCACTTT. Amino acids: CASSLKRGPKDSPPHF. The chain carries TRBV5-6 and TRBJ1-6; TRBD1 matches at 7 bases. Germline-derived CDR1 and CDR2 are SGHDT and YYEEEE. The CDR3 runs 16 residues.

The chain has TRBV2 and TRBJ1-2, with D perhaps TRBD1 (5 bases). The CDR3 totals 14 residues. Trimming took 2 bases from V and 7 from J, leaving 14 bases between them. Germline assignment: CDR1 SNHLY and CDR2 FYNNEI. In DNA form, the CDR3 reads TGTGCCAGCAGTGAAAGCCGGAGGGACTGTGGCTACACCTTC. Protein: CASSESRRDCGYTF.

The chain has TRBV20-1 and TRBJ1-5; TRBD1 matches 9 bases. CDR3 length: 12 residues. Trimming at V came to 7 bases and at J to 6 bases, leaving 4 bases not matched to a gene. Germline assignment: CDR1 DFQATT and CDR2 SNEGSKA (reference sequence). The CDR3 sequence: CSGGQGGQPQHF. The CDR3 region has the DNA TGCAGTGGGGGACAGGGAGGTCAGCCCCAGCATTTT.

Only a few counts were recorded for this clonotype. J is TRBJ2-4 and V is TRBV30, with D unclear. Trimming took 0 bases from V and 0 from J, leaving 9 bases between them. CDR1 is GTSNPN and CDR2 is SVGIG in the germline V gene (reference sequence). The CDR3 has 15 amino acids. CDR3 DNA: TGTGCCTGGAGTGTGTCTGAGCTAGCCAAAAACATTCAGTACTTC. Its protein product is CAWSVSELAKNIQYF.

This clonotype appeared many times. This chain links TRBV4-2 with TRBJ2-2, with 10 bases lining up with TRBD2. Germline CDR1 and CDR2: LGHNA and YNFKEQ. J gave up 6 bases and V 1 base, and 2 bases lay outside the gene matches. This CDR3 comprises 15 residues. The CDR3 spells CASSQAGTSAGELFF. The DNA for the CDR3 is TGTGCCAGCAGCCAAGCGGGGACTAGCGCCGGGGAGCTGTTTTTT.

This clonotype was recorded a few times. This chain uses TRBV28 with TRBJ2-7; 7 nucleotides align to TRBD2. Germline V gene sequence: CDR1 MDHEN, CDR2 SYDVKM. Trimming cost V 4 bases and J 5 bases; bases outside gene matches: 17. This CDR3 is 17 amino acids long. The CDR3 sequence: CASSSLAEGRTSDEQYF. The CDR3 DNA reads TGTGCCAGCAGTTCGCTAGCGGAGGGTCGGACGTCCGACGAGCAGTACTTC.

The chain uses TRBV20-1 and TRBJ2-5; no reliable D call. Trimming left V 2 bases short and J 4 bases short, with 8 bases between. Germline V gene lookup returns CDR1 DFQATT and CDR2 SNEGSKA (reference sequence). The CDR3 is 12 amino acids. The CDR3 reads CSARIVRETQYF. DNA of the CDR3: TGCAGTGCTAGAATTGTAAGAGAGACCCAGTACTTC.

This clonotype has ten or more counts. CDR3 nucleotide sequence: TGTGCCAGCAGCTGCTGGACAGGGGGCGAGTCCGAGCAGTACTTC. Translation gives CASSCWTGGESEQYF. This chain connects TRBV5-6 to TRBJ2-7; 11 bases agree with TRBD1. The V gene's germline CDR1 is SGHDT and CDR2 YYEEEE. V gave up 3 bases and J gave up 6 bases; unmatched junction bases: 8. CDR3 size: 15 residues.

In its sample, this clonotype was seen many times. The rearrangement uses TRBV6-5 and TRBJ2-1; TRBD1 aligns across 7 bases. V lost 0 bases and J lost 11; bases outside the gene matches: 4. The CDR3 consists of 13 residues. Germline lookup yields CDR1 MNHEY and CDR2 SVGAGI. The CDR3 spells CASSYSKGGQQFF. The CDR3 nucleotides are TGTGCCAGCAGTTACTCTAAAGGGGGCCAGCAGTTCTTC.

The gene calls are TRBV20-1 and TRBJ2-1, with D tentatively TRBD2 (7 bases). Germline V gives CDR1 DFQATT, CDR2 SNEGSKA (reference sequence). Trimming stripped 5 bases from V and 5 bases from J, with 22 bases between. This CDR3 has 16 residues. In DNA, the CDR3 is TGCAGTGCTGCCCAGCCTAGGGGGGGAGGGGACAATGAGCAGTTCTTC. This encodes CSAAQPRGGGDNEQFF.

This clonotype was picked up many times. V is TRBV3-1 and J is TRBJ2-3; D is tentatively TRBD1 or TRBD2 (7 bases each). Germline values: CDR1 LGHDT, CDR2 YNNKEL (reference sequence). V was pared by 4 bases and J by 5 bases, with 16 bases between. This CDR3 spans 15 amino acids. CDR3 DNA: TGTGCCAGCAGCCCAGGGGGGGGCCGTGTAGATACGCAGTATTTT. The encoded protein is CASSPGGGRVDTQYF.

The chain recombines TRBV29-1 with TRBJ2-5; the match to TRBD2 covers 11 bases. This CDR3 has 15 amino acids. The germline V gene has CDR1 SQVTM and CDR2 ANQGSEA. Trimming removed 5 bases from V and 11 bases from J; junction bases left unmatched: 16. The CDR3: CSVPVAGGPGDEQYF. In DNA form, the CDR3 reads TGCAGCGTTCCAGTAGCGGGGGGGCCCGGGGATGAGCAGTACTTC. Full variable domain (remainder filled in from reference TRBV29-1 and TRBJ2-5): SAVISQKPSRDICQRGTSLTIQCQVDSQVTMMFWYRQQPGQSLTLIATANQGSEATYESGFVIDKFPISRPNLTFSTLTVSNMSPEDSSIYLCSVPVAGGPGDEQYFGPGTRLLVL.

The table lists this clonotype with many counts. The chain couples TRBV27 to TRBJ2-4, with 11 nucleotides matching TRBD2. The germline V gene encodes CDR1 MNHEY and CDR2 SMNVEV (reference sequence). The CDR3 runs to 16 residues. Germline trimming cut 2 bases from V and 6 bases from J; bases unmatched to any gene: 6. The CDR3 region is CASSLGVAGGLNIQYF. CDR3 DNA sequence: TGTGCCAGCAGTTTAGGAGTAGCGGGGGGGCTAAACATTCAGTACTTC.

This clonotype appeared many times. The rearrangement joins TRBV3-1 to TRBJ2-5; the D gene is possibly TRBD1 (5 bases). Germline values: CDR1 LGHDT, CDR2 YNNKEL (reference sequence). This CDR3 has 14 residues. The V end lost 3 bases, the J end lost 5 bases, and 13 bases lay between the germline ends. CDR3 residues: CASSQWQGGETQYF. The DNA of the CDR3 is TGTGCCAGCAGCCAGTGGCAGGGTGGGGAGACCCAGTACTTC.

This clonotype has a count of ten or more. Compared with germline, one end of the junction differs, possibly owing to a read error. V and J are TRBV7-9 and TRBJ2-7, with 7 bases that match TRBD1. CDR1 and CDR2 (germline): SEHNR, FQNEAQ (reference sequence). The CDR3 length is 14 residues. CDR3 amino acids: CASTLGGRKYEQYF. CDR3 nucleotide sequence: TGTGCCAGCACCTTAGGGGGCAGAAAGTACGAGCAGTACTTC. The whole variable domain, filled in from reference TRBV7-9 and TRBJ2-7, reads DTGVSQNPRHKITKRGQNVTFRCDPISEHNRLYWYRQTLGQGPEFLTYFQNEAQLEKSRLLSDRFSAERPKGSFSTLEIQRTEQGDSAMYLCASTLGGRKYEQYFGPGTRLTVT.

This clonotype was seen many times. This sequence joins TRBV6-2 or TRBV6-3 and TRBJ2-1; 9 bases fit TRBD1. This CDR3 comprises 15 residues. The trim removed 6 bases at V and 2 bases at J, leaving 5 bases unmatched. The germline CDR1 and CDR2 sequences are MNHEY and SVGEGT. CDR3 sequence reads: CASRRGQGAYNEQFF. CDR3 DNA: TGTGCCAGCAGGCGGGGACAGGGAGCCTACAATGAGCAGTTCTTC.

This clonotype was seen a few times. It may be a read error: a sequence one base away is much more abundant. The chain links TRBV20-1 to TRBJ2-7, with TRBD2 matching 8 bases. With 3 bases clipped from V and 7 bases from J, the junction kept 17 bases outside the gene matches. The germline V gene has CDR1 DFQATT and CDR2 SNEGSKA (reference sequence). The CDR3 loop spans 16 amino acids. CDR3 DNA sequence: TGCAGTGCTAGCTCCGGCGGGGGGAGCTCCTACAATGAGCAGTACTTC. The encoded protein is CSASSGGGSSYNEQYF.

This clonotype was picked up many times. The chain couples TRBV20-1 to TRBJ2-7; TRBD2 aligns across 14 bases. V lost 0 bases, J lost 2 bases, and 3 bases stayed unmatched. CDR3 size: 16 residues. Germline-derived CDR1 and CDR2 are DFQATT and SNEGSKA (reference sequence). The CDR3 DNA is TGCAGTGCTAGAGATCGGACTAGCGGGGGGACCTACGAGCAGTACTTC. Translation gives CSARDRTSGGTYEQYF.

Many counts were recorded for this clonotype. The chain uses TRBV20-1 and TRBJ2-5; tentatively, D is TRBD1 (5 bases). CDR1 is DFQATT and CDR2 is SNEGSKA in the germline V gene (reference sequence). This CDR3 has 14 amino acids. Deletions cut 4 bases from V and 5 bases from J, with 17 bases between. The DNA for the CDR3 is TGCAGTGCTACCCGGACACCTCGGACGGAGACCCAGTACTTC. Translation gives CSATRTPRTETQYF.

The chain couples TRBV7-9 to TRBJ2-1; D unclear. Germline loops: CDR1 SEHNR, CDR2 FQNEAQ (reference sequence). V lost 2 bases to trimming and J lost 7 bases, with 9 bases between them. The CDR3 is made up of 13 amino acids. The CDR3 bases are TGTGCCAGCAGCTTACCGAGGAGAAATGAGCAGTTCTTC. It encodes CASSLPRRNEQFF.

The chain couples TRBV20-1 to TRBJ2-3, with TRBD2 matching 9 bases. Germline lookup yields CDR1 DFQATT and CDR2 SNEGSKA (reference sequence). V dropped 1 base and J dropped 2; count of bases not matched to a gene: 10. This CDR3 spans 17 amino acids. The CDR3 region has the DNA TGCAGTGCTAGAGTTGCGGGGGGGCTTCGAGTCACAGATACGCAGTATTTT. Protein: CSARVAGGLRVTDTQYF.

This sequence joins TRBV12-3 or TRBV12-4 and TRBJ2-5; the D is unclear. Trimming cost V 1 base and J 5 bases, with 8 bases left between them. CDR3 size: 13 residues. The CDR3 loop is CASSLVRWETQYF. The CDR3 DNA follows: TGTGCCAGCAGTTTAGTACGGTGGGAGACCCAGTACTTC.

This clonotype has at least ten counts. The chain links TRBV5-5 to TRBJ2-7; TRBD1 might be the D (6 bases). Trimming removed 5 bases at V and 6 bases at J, with 21 bases between. Germline values: CDR1 SGHKS, CDR2 YYEKEE (reference sequence). The CDR3 extends over 15 amino acids. The CDR3 region has the DNA TGTGCCAGCAGTCCAGAGGGGCAGGGGTTTGGCGAGCAGTACTTC. Residues: CASSPEGQGFGEQYF. Full variable domain (rest looked up from reference TRBV5-5 and TRBJ2-7): DAGVTQSPTHLIKTRGQQVTLRCSPISGHKSVSWYQQVLGQGPQFIFQYYEKEERGRGNFPDRFSARQFPNYSSELNVNALLLGDSALYLCASSPEGQGFGEQYFGPGTRLTVT.

This clonotype was picked up many times. The genes are TRBV25-1 and TRBJ1-2, with a tentative D call TRBD1 (5 bases). This CDR3 contains 12 residues. The germline V gene has CDR1 MGHDK and CDR2 SYGVNS. The V end was cut by 3 bases, the J end by 7 bases, with 9 bases between. The CDR3: CASSDREGGYTF. The CDR3 nucleotides are TGTGCCAGCAGTGACAGGGAGGGTGGCTACACCTTC.

Note on this clonotype: The germline gene is not matched at one end of the junction; a read error may be the cause. This chain connects TRBV6-6 to TRBJ1-1; D not certain. Per germline, CDR1 MNHNY and CDR2 SVGAGI (reference sequence). CDR3 length equals 13 residues. CDR3 amino acids: CASCYSANTEAFF. The CDR3 bases are TGTGCCAGCTGTTACTCAGCGAACACTGAAGCTTTCTTT.

Notes on this clonotype: A much larger clone lies one base from this, so it may be a read error. The rearrangement uses TRBV25-1 and TRBJ2-3; 8 positions agree with TRBD2. V was clipped by 11 bases and J by 2 bases; unmatched bases: 9. The CDR3 spans 14 residues. Germline V CDR1 and CDR2: MGHDK, SYGVNS. CDR3 in amino acids: CAGGRGVNTDTQYF. CDR3 DNA sequence: TGTGCCGGCGGGCGGGGGGTCAACACAGATACGCAGTATTTT.

This clonotype was recorded many times. The chain is built from TRBV5-1 and TRBJ2-3; 12 nucleotides line up with TRBD2. V dropped 2 bases and J dropped 7; count of bases not matched to a gene: 11. From germline, CDR1 is SGHRS and CDR2 YFSETQ. The CDR3 loop spans 17 amino acids. CDR3 in DNA: TGCGCCAGCAGCTTCACCGGGACTAGCGGGTATCGGAATACGCAGTATTTT. Translated, it gives CASSFTGTSGYRNTQYF.

V is TRBV7-8 and J is TRBJ1-5; D unclear. Germline values: CDR1 SGHVS, CDR2 FQNEAQ. Trimming cost V 2 bases and J 0 bases, with 8 bases left between them. This CDR3 spans 15 amino acids. CDR3 coding DNA: TGTGCCAGCAGCTTACTGAGAAATAGCAATCAGCCCCAGCATTTT. Protein: CASSLLRNSNQPQHF.